What follows describes a single TCR beta chain. Antigen: not known. The sort gate was single viable CD3+CD4+CD8-CD45RO+ cells for memory CD4+ T cells. Profiling relied on immunoSEQ multiplex PCR, and the TCRdb table lists in-frame clones only, not all of them. Of 40,000 or so clones in the sample, over 65% were seen once. CDR1 is SGHTA and CDR2 is FQGNSA in the germline V gene. The CDR3 extends over 15 amino acids. After removal of 2 bases from V and 10 bases from J, the junction contained 5 bases not matched to a gene. The entry originates in a study of memory CD4+ T cells and cytomegalovirus serostatus. Across the whole study: Donors were healthy Belgian adults, 9 CMV seropositive and about 24 seronegative.

Study-wide points: Suggested: most of the CMV-linked TCR signature lies in CD4+ memory cells. Repertoires predicted CMV serostatus with median bootstrapped AUC of about 0.94. About 40% of the roughly 150 known CMV-associated TCRbeta sequences appeared in CD4+ memory.

This receptor was obtained from an adult in good health and CMV-seronegative. The chain couples TRBV7-2 to TRBJ1-6; 10 nucleotides line up with TRBD1. Sample: memory CD4+ T cells from blood. CDR3 region: CASSLRRDRGSPLHF. CDR3 coding DNA: TGTGCCAGCAGCTTACGTCGGGACAGGGGATCACCCCTCCACTTT.